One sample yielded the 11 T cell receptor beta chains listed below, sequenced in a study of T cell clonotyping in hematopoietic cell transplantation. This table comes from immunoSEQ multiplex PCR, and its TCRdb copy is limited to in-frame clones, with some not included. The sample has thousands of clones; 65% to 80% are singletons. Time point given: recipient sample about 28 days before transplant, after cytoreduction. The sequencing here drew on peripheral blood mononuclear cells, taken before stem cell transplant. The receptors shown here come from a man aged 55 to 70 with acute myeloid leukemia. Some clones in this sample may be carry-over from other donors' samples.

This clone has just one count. The chain's CDR3 is CASRSQGGGNQPQHF. Written as DNA, the CDR3 is TGTGCCAGCAGGTCACAGGGGGGAGGCAATCAGCCCCAGCATTTT. The chain combines TRBV7-8 with TRBJ1-5; 8 nucleotides align to TRBD1. V dropped 6 bases and J dropped 2; count of bases not matched to a gene: 6. The V gene's germline CDR1 is SGHVS and CDR2 FQNEAQ. The CDR3 sequence is 15 residues long.

CDR3 DNA: TGTGCCAGCAGCACTGAGCGGCAGGGGCGACTCTCCTACGAGCAGTACTTC. This translates into CASSTERQGRLSYEQYF. This chain connects TRBV28 to TRBJ2-7; D possibly corresponds to TRBD1 (6 bases). From germline, CDR1 is MDHEN and CDR2 SYDVKM. Trimming left V 6 bases short and J 0 bases short, with 21 bases between. The CDR3 is 17 residues long.

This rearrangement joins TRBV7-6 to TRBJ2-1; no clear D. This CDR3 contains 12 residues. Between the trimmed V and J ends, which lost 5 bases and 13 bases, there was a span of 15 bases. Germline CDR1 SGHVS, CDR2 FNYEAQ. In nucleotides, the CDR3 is TGTGCCAGCAGCGGAATAGCCCCAGACCAGTTCTTC. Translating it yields CASSGIAPDQFF.

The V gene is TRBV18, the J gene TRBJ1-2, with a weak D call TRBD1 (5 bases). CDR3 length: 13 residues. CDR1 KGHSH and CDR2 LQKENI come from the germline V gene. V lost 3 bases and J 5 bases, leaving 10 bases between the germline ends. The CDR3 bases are TGTGCCAGCTCACCGGCAGGGCGGTATGGCTACACCTTC. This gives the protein CASSPAGRYGYTF.

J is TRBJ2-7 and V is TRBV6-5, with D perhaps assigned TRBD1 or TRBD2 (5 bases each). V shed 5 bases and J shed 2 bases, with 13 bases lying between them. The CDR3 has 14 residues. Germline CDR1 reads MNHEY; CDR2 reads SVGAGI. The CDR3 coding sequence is TGTGCCAGCAGTACGGGACGGGGAGCCTACGAGCAGTACTTC. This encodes CASSTGRGAYEQYF.

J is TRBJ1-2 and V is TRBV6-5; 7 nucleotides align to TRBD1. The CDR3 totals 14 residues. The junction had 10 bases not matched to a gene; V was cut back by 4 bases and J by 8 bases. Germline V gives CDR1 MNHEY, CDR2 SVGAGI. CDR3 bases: TGTGCCAGCAGTTTGGATCAAGGGGGCTGGGGCTACACCTTC. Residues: CASSLDQGGWGYTF.

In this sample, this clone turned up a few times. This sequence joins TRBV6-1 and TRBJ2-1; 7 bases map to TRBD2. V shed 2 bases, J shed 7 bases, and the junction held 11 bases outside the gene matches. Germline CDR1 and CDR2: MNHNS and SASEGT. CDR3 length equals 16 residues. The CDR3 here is CASSELGGGPQNEQFF. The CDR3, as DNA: TGTGCCAGCAGTGAACTCGGGGGAGGGCCGCAGAATGAGCAGTTCTTC.

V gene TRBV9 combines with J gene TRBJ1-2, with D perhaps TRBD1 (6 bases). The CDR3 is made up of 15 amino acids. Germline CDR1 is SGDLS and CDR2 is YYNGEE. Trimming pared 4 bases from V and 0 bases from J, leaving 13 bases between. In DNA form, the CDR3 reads TGTGCCAGCAGCCAGACAGGTGTACCTAACTATGGCTACACCTTC. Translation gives CASSQTGVPNYGYTF.

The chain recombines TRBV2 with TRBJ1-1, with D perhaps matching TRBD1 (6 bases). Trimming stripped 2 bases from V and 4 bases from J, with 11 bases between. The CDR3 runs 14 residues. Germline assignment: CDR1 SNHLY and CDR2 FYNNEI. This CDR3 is CASSEWGLSTEAFF. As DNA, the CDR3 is TGTGCCAGCAGTGAATGGGGGCTCTCCACTGAAGCTTTCTTT.

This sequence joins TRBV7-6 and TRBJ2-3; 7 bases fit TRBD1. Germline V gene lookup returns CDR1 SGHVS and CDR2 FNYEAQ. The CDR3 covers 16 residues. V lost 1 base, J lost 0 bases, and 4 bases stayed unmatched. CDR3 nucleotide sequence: TGTGCCAGCAGCTTAGGACAGGGCCAAAGCACAGATACGCAGTATTTT. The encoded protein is CASSLGQGQSTDTQYF.

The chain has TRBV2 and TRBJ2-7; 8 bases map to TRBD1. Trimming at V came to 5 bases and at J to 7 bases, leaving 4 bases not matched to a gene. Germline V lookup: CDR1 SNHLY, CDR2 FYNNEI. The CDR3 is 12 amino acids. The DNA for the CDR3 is TGTGCCAGCAGTATTCAGGGGGCGGAGCAGTACTTC. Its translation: CASSIQGAEQYF.